Below are 4 T cell receptor beta chains sequenced from a single sample in a study of T cell repertoires in cytomegalovirus infection. TCRdb redid the calling of the reads with MiXCR, one entry per CDR3 protein. Among 250,000 or so distinct CDR3 sequences listed, more than 9% were seen once. Material for sequencing was PBMCs. The receptors shown here come from a human donor in good health (CMV status not recorded). Some clones in this sample may be carry-over from other donors' samples.

This chain links TRBV6-5 with TRBJ1-6; 7 bases fit TRBD1. In germline, CDR1 is MNHEY, CDR2 SVGAGI. After removal of 4 bases from V and 6 bases from J, the junction contained 9 bases not matched to a gene. This CDR3 spans 16 amino acids. The CDR3 loop reads CASSWGTRQGNSPLHF. The CDR3 region has the DNA TGTGCCAGCAGTTGGGGGACCCGACAGGGTAATTCACCCCTCCACTTT.

This clonotype appeared a few times. The chain employs TRBV5-6 and TRBJ2-7; 9 nucleotides align to TRBD2. J gave up 2 bases and V 5 bases, and 8 bases lay outside the gene matches. CDR1 is SGHDT, CDR2 YYEEEE, per germline. CDR3 length: 15 amino acids. The DNA for the CDR3 is TGTGCCAGCAGTTACCCGACTAGCGGCACCTACGAGCAGTACTTC. This sequence encodes CASSYPTSGTYEQYF.

This chain connects TRBV5-4 to TRBJ1-4; D unclear. This CDR3 contains 14 residues. Germline assignment: CDR1 SGHNT and CDR2 YYREEE (reference sequence). Trimming shortened V by 2 bases and J by 6 bases, and 11 bases separated the two germline ends. The CDR3 is CASSLGPEDEKLFF. The CDR3 DNA sequence: TGTGCCAGCAGCTTAGGACCGGAGGATGAAAAACTGTTTTTT.

The V call is TRBV19, the J call TRBJ2-5, with TRBD2 identical over 7 bases. CDR3 length: 14 amino acids. The V and J ends lost 9 bases and 4 bases, in that order; junction bases with no gene match: 11. The germline gives CDR1 LNHDA, CDR2 SQIVND (reference sequence). The CDR3 spells CASGWAGEGETQYF. The CDR3 DNA reads as TGTGCCAGCGGGTGGGCGGGAGAGGGAGAGACCCAGTACTTC.